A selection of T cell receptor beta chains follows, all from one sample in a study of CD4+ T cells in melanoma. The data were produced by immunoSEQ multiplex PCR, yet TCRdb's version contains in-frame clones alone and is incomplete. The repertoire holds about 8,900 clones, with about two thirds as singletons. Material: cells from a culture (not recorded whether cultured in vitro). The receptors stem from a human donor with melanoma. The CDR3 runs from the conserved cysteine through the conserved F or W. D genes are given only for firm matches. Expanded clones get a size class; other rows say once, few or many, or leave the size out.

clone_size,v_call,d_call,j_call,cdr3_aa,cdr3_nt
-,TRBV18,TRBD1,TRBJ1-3,CASSPAQGNSGNTIYF,TGTGCCAGCTCACCCGCACAGGGGAACTCTGGAAACACCATATATTTT
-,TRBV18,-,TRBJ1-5,CASSQGESNQPQHF,TGTGCCAGCTCACAGGGGGAGAGCAATCAGCCCCAGCATTTT
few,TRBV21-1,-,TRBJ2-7,CASSRESYEQYF,TGTGCCAGCAGCAGGGAATCCTACGAGCAGTACTTC
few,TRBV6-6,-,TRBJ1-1,CASSYMVGGTEAFF,TGTGCCAGCAGTTACATGGTTGGGGGCACTGAAGCTTTCTTT
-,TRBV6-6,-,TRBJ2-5,CASTALGGTQYF,TGTGCCAGCACCGCCCTCGGAGGGACCCAGTACTTC
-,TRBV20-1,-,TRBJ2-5,CSAREGETQYF,TGCAGTGCCAGAGAGGGAGAGACCCAGTACTTC
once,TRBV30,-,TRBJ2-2,CAWVWAGITGELFF,TGTGCCTGGGTCTGGGCAGGGATCACCGGGGAGCTGTTTTTT
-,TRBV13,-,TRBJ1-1,CASSTGEGGAFF,TGTGCCAGCAGCACGGGTGAGGGGGGGGCTTTCTTT
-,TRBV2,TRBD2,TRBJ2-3,CASSDAGGGTDTQYF,TGTGCCAGCAGTGACGCGGGGGGGGGTACAGATACGCAGTATTTT
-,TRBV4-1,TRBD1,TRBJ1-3,CASSQGWQGARGNTIYF,TGCGCCAGCAGCCAAGGTTGGCAGGGGGCGAGAGGAAACACCATATATTTT
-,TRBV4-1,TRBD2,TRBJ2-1,CASSQDLGLAGGLYNEQFF,TGCGCCAGCAGCCAAGATCTCGGGCTAGCGGGGGGGCTCTACAATGAGCAGTTCTTC
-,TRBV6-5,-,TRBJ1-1,CASIPPLGVAEAFF,TGTGCCAGCATCCCCCCTTTGGGGGTCGCTGAAGCTTTCTTT
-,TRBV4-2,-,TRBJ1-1,CASSLAPGYTEAFF,TGTGCCAGCAGCTTAGCGCCGGGGTACACTGAAGCTTTCTTT
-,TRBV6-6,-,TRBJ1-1,CASSRDGNTEAFF,TGTGCCAGCAGTAGGGACGGGAACACTGAAGCTTTCTTT
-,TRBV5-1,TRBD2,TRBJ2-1,CASSFSGGPFNEQFF,TGCGCCAGCAGCTTTAGCGGGGGTCCCTTCAATGAGCAGTTCTTC
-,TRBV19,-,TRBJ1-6,CASRPTGNSPLHF,TGTGCCAGTAGACCTACAGGGAATTCACCCCTCCACTTT
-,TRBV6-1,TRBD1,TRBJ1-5,CASSGNPGTGNQPQHF,TGTGCCAGCAGTGGGAATCCCGGGACAGGGAATCAGCCCCAGCATTTT
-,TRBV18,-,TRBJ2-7,CASSEAGTTYEQYF,TGTGCCAGCTCAGAAGCGGGGACAACTTACGAGCAGTACTTC
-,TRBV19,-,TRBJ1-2,CASSIRGAYGYTF,TGTGCCAGTAGTATAAGGGGGGCGTATGGCTACACCTTC
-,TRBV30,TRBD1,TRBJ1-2,CAWSRTGGWYGYTF,TGTGCCTGGAGCCGGACAGGGGGCTGGTATGGCTACACCTTC
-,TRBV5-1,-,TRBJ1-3,CASSNPSGSGNTIYF,TGCGCCAGCAGTAACCCCTCGGGCTCTGGAAACACCATATATTTT
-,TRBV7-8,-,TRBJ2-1,CASSLLGGEQFF,TGTGCCAGCAGCTTACTCGGGGGAGAGCAGTTCTTC
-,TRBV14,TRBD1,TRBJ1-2,CASSPQQGIGGYTF,TGTGCCAGCAGCCCACAACAGGGGATCGGAGGCTACACCTTC
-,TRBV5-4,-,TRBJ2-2,CASSRDPQDTGELFF,TGTGCCAGCAGCCGGGACCCACAGGACACCGGGGAGCTGTTTTTT
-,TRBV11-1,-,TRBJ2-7,CASSSTGIEQYF,TGTGCCAGCAGTTCTACAGGGATAGAGCAGTACTTC
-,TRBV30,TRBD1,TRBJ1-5,CAWSVQGGGRQPQHF,TGTGCCTGGAGTGTACAAGGGGGCGGGAGGCAGCCCCAGCATTTT
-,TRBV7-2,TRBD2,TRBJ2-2,CASSSGLAGPTGELFF,TGTGCCAGCAGCTCGGGACTAGCGGGCCCCACCGGGGAGCTGTTTTTT